This T cell receptor beta chain was documented in a study of T-cell memory formation after mild COVID-19. Whole-study results and caveats: Most CD4+ clones that shrank were in CM and EM, while CD8+ ones turned up in EMRA. Later expanders leaned CD4+, whereas day 15 to 85 contracting clones were balanced CD4/CD8.

TCRdb redid the calling of the 5' RACE reads with MiXCR, one entry per CDR3 protein. The top ten clones hold about 2.3% of a sample with some 150,000 distinct CDR3 sequences, 19% of them seen once. As to this clonotype: Its target is not known.

Per germline, CDR1 SQVTM and CDR2 ANQGSEA. J lost 9 bases, V lost 6 bases, and 10 bases had no gene match. There are 12 residues in the CDR3. The sequencing sample was made of PBMCs or a T cell subset sorted from them (not recorded which). The chain combines TRBV29-1 with TRBJ1-2; 7 nucleotides match TRBD1. The TCR was taken from an adult woman who had mild COVID-19 (a few samples of this study predate the infection). Cell type and time point are not known. The CDR3 loop reads CSVDSRDSCYTF. CDR3 DNA sequence: TGCAGCGTCGATAGCAGGGACAGCTGCTACACCTTC.